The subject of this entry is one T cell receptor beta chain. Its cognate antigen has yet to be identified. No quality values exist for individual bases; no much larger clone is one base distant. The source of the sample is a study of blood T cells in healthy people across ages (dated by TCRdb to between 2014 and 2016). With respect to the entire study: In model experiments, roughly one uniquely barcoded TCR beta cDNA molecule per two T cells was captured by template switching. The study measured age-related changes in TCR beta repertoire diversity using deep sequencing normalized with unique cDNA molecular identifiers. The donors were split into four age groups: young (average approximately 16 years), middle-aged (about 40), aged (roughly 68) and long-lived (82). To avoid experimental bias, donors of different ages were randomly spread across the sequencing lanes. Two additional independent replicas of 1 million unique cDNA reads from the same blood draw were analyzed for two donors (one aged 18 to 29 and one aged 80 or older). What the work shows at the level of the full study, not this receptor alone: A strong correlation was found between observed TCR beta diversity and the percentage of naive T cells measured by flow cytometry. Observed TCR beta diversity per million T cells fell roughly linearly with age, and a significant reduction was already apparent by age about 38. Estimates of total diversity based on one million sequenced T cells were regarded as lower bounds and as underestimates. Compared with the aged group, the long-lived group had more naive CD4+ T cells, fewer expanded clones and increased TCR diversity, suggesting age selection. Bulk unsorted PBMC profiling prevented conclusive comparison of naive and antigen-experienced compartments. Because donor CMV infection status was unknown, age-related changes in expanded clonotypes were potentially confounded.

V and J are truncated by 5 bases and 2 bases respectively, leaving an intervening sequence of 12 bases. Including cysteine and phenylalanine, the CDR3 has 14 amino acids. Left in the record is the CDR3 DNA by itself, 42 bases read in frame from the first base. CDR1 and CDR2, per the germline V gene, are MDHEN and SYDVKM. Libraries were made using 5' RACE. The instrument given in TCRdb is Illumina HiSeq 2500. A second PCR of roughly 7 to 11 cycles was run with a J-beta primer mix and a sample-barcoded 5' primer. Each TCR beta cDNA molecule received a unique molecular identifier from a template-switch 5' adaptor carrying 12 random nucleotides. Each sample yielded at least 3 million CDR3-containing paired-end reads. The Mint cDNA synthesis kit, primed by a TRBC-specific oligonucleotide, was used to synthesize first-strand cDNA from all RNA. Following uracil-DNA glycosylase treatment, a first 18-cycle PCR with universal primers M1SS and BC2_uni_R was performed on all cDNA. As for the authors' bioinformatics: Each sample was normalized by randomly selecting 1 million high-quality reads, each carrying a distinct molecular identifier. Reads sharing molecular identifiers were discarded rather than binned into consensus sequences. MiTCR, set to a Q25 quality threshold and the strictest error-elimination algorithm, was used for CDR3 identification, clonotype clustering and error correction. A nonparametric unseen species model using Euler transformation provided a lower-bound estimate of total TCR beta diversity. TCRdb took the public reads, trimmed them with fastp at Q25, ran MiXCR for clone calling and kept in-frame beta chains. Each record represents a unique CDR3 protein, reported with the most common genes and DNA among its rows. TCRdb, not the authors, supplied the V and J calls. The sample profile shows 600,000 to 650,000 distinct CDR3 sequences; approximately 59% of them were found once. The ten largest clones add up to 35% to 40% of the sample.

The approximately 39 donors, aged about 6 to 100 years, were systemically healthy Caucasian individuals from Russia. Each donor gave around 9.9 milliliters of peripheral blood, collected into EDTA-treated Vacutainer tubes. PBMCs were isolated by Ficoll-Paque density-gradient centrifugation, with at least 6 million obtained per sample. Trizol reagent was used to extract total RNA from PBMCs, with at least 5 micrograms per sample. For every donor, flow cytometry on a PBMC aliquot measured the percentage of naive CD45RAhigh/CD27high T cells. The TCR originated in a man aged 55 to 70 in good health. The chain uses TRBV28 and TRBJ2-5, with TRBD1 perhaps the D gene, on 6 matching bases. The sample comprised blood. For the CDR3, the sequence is CASSLYREQETQYF. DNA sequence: TGTGCCAGCAGTCTGTACAGGGAACAAGAGACCCAGTACTTC.